This TCR beta chain was captured by sequencing in a study of STAT5B mutations in CD4+ large granular lymphocyte leukemia. Assay used: immunoSEQ multiplex PCR; TCRdb lists only in-frame clones, some missing. Of about 21,000 clones listed, about three quarters are singletons. The CDR3 is made up of 13 amino acids. With 1 base removed from V and 3 bases from J, the gap between germline ends came to 6 bases. Germline CDR1 is SGHRS and CDR2 is YFSETQ. The specimen sequenced was CD4+ T cells from blood buffy coats. The V gene is TRBV5-1, the J gene TRBJ2-3, with D unresolved. The clonotype comes from a human donor in good health. CDR3 sequence reads: CASSLMLTDTQYF. CDR3 in DNA: TGCGCCAGCAGCTTGATGTTGACAGATACGCAGTATTTT.